The next 20 T cell receptor beta chains were all read from a single sample in a study of OX40 agonist ivuxolimab in advanced cancers. Clones were sequenced by immunoSEQ multiplex PCR, and TCRdb holds only the in-frame ones, with some missing. The data hold roughly 57,000 clones, with 70% to 85% observed a single time. This material consisted of CD4+ or CD8+ T cells sorted from blood, taken in a trial of the OX40 agonist ivuxolimab. All receptors come from an adult with an advanced solid tumor such as melanoma, head and neck, liver or kidney cancer.

This sequence joins TRBV5-4 and TRBJ2-6, with 12 nucleotides matching TRBD1. The ends lost 3 bases at V and 3 bases at J; junction bases unmatched: 4. CDR3 length: 17 residues. In germline, CDR1 is SGHNT, CDR2 YYREEE (reference sequence). The CDR3 here is CASSSGTGGNGANVLTF. DNA of the CDR3: TGTGCCAGCAGCTCCGGGACAGGGGGCAATGGGGCCAACGTCCTGACTTTC.

This sequence joins TRBV29-1 and TRBJ2-7; tentative D call: TRBD1 (5 bases). Germline loops: CDR1 SQVTM, CDR2 ANQGSEA. This CDR3 is 13 amino acids long. Trimming left V 3 bases short and J 3 bases short, with 12 bases between. CDR3 in amino acids: CSVETDLFYEQYF. The CDR3 nucleotides read TGCAGCGTTGAGACAGATCTGTTCTACGAGCAGTACTTC.

This clone was recorded once. The J gene is TRBJ1-5, the V gene TRBV6-1, with TRBD1 matching over 7 bases. This CDR3 spans 14 amino acids. The V gene's germline CDR1 is MNHNS and CDR2 SASEGT. Unmatched junction bases numbered 9, after V lost 8 bases and J lost 5 bases. CDR3 loop: CASLADRAYQPQHF. The CDR3 DNA follows: TGTGCCAGCCTAGCTGACAGGGCTTATCAGCCCCAGCATTTT.

This chain joins TRBV7-6 and TRBJ2-7; D tentatively fits TRBD1 or TRBD2 (5 bases each). The V gene lost 0 bases and the J gene lost 0 bases, with 6 bases spanning the gap. The germline V gene has CDR1 SGHVS and CDR2 FNYEAQ. There are 14 residues in the CDR3. The CDR3 bases are TGTGCCAGCAGCTTAGCGGGGGACTCCTACGAGCAGTACTTC. Translation: CASSLAGDSYEQYF.

The chain has TRBV5-1 and TRBJ2-3, with 8 bases lining up with TRBD1. Germline lookup yields CDR1 SGHRS and CDR2 YFSETQ. V trimming: 5 bases; J trimming: 8 bases; junction bases outside the gene matches: 7. The CDR3 spans 13 residues. CDR3 residues: CASRPDRDGTQYF. CDR3 in DNA: TGCGCCAGCAGACCGGACAGGGATGGTACGCAGTATTTT.

The chain uses TRBV6-6 and TRBJ2-7, with D uncertain. Trimming took off 8 bases at V and 0 bases at J, with 8 bases between the two ends. This CDR3 comprises 12 residues. Looked up from germline, CDR1 is MNHNY and CDR2 is SVGAGI (reference sequence). The CDR3 coding sequence is TGTGCCAGCGGGTCCGCCTCCTACGAGCAGTACTTC. Protein product: CASGSASYEQYF.

The rearrangement uses TRBV7-9 and TRBJ2-3; D not resolved. The CDR3 consists of 17 residues. V lost 3 bases, J lost 5 bases, and 21 bases lay in between. Germline assignment: CDR1 SEHNR and CDR2 FQNEAQ (reference sequence). The CDR3 region is CASSFRTPKTAGDTQYF. The CDR3 nucleotides are TGTGCCAGCAGCTTCCGAACCCCGAAGACCGCCGGAGATACGCAGTATTTT.

V and J are TRBV6-6 and TRBJ1-6, with 8 nucleotides matching TRBD1. This CDR3 has 14 residues. V was clipped by 6 bases and J by 11 bases; unmatched bases: 9. CDR1 and CDR2 (germline): MNHNY, SVGAGI (reference sequence). CDR3 region: CASRMGQARPPLHF. Written as DNA, the CDR3 is TGTGCCAGCAGAATGGGACAGGCTCGGCCACCCCTCCACTTT.

The chain employs TRBV7-3 and TRBJ2-3; 9 bases align to TRBD1. The CDR3 is 14 amino acids. Trimming cost V 3 bases and J 7 bases; bases outside gene matches: 5. CDR1 is SGHTA, CDR2 FQGTGA, per germline. The CDR3 is CASSFNRGLHTQYF. In DNA, the CDR3 is TGTGCCAGCAGCTTCAACAGGGGGCTGCATACGCAGTATTTT.

This sequence joins TRBV7-3 and TRBJ2-2, with D unclear. Trimming stripped 2 bases from V and 4 bases from J, with 8 bases between. Per the germline V gene, CDR1 is SGHTA and CDR2 is FQGTGA. The CDR3 runs 14 residues. CDR3 in DNA: TGTGCCAGCAGCTTAGACTCCTTCACCGGGGAGCTGTTTTTT. This translates into CASSLDSFTGELFF.

This clone was detected only once. In nucleotides, the CDR3 is TGTGCCAGCAGTACAGAACGACAGGGAGGCAATCAGCCCCAGCATTTT. Amino acid sequence: CASSTERQGGNQPQHF. The chain is built from TRBV27 and TRBJ1-5; 7 bases fit TRBD1. Germline-derived CDR1 and CDR2 are MNHEY and SMNVEV (reference sequence). The junction had 9 bases not matched to a gene; V was cut back by 5 bases and J by 2 bases. The CDR3 is 16 amino acids.

The rearrangement uses TRBV4-3 and TRBJ1-6; a weak D match, TRBD1 (5 bases). With 3 bases removed from V and 5 bases from J, the gap between germline ends came to 11 bases. The CDR3 consists of 15 residues. In germline, CDR1 is LGHNA, CDR2 YSLEER. CDR3 coding DNA: TGCGCCAGCAGCCATGAGGACACCGATAATTCACCCCTCCACTTT. Its protein is CASSHEDTDNSPLHF.

The J gene is TRBJ1-3, the V gene TRBV5-1; D unclear. The CDR3 contains 14 residues. V lost 5 bases and J lost 2, with 11 bases in between. Germline CDR1 SGHRS, CDR2 YFSETQ. CDR3: CASRESKPGNTIYF. As DNA, the CDR3 is TGCGCCAGCAGAGAGTCTAAGCCTGGAAACACCATATATTTT.

The chain has TRBV11-1 and TRBJ1-1; D call uncertain. CDR1 SGHAT and CDR2 FQDESV come from the germline V gene (reference sequence). Trimming stripped 3 bases from V and 0 bases from J, with 5 bases between. The CDR3 is made up of 13 amino acids. DNA of the CDR3: TGTGCCAGCAGCTTGTTAGTGAACACTGAAGCTTTCTTT. This translates into CASSLLVNTEAFF. Full variable domain (outside the CDR3, taken from reference TRBV11-1 and TRBJ1-1): EAEVAQSPRYKITEKSQAVAFWCDPISGHATLYWYRQILGQGPELLVQFQDESVVDDSQLPKDRFSAERLKGVDSTLKIQPAELGDSAMYLCASSLLVNTEAFFGQGTRLTVV.

The J gene is TRBJ1-1, the V gene TRBV6-6, with TRBD1 matching over 8 bases. Germline CDR1 reads MNHNY; CDR2 reads SVGAGI (reference sequence). The CDR3 loop spans 12 amino acids. J was trimmed by 10 bases and V by 2 bases; bases with no gene match: 3. In nucleotides, the CDR3 is TGTGCCAGCAGTTACCTCAGGGGGCGAGCTTTCTTT. Amino acid sequence: CASSYLRGRAFF.

The gene calls are TRBV7-8 and TRBJ2-7, with D hard to call. The V end was cut by 2 bases, the J end by 5 bases, with 10 bases between. Germline V gene sequence: CDR1 SGHVS, CDR2 FQNEAQ. This CDR3 is built from 13 residues. CDR3 nucleotide sequence: TGTGCCAGCAGCTTATACATCGAGGACGAGCAGTACTTC. Amino acid sequence: CASSLYIEDEQYF.

V is TRBV5-1 and J is TRBJ2-1; 7 nucleotides agree with TRBD1. The length of the CDR3 is 15 residues. The V segment lost 4 bases and the J segment 6 bases; nucleotides outside the gene matches: 10. The V gene's germline CDR1 is SGHRS and CDR2 YFSETQ. The CDR3 coding sequence is TGCGCCAGCAGCCTGGGACAGCTGGTCCCCAATGAGCAGTTCTTC. Translation gives CASSLGQLVPNEQFF.

The chain recombines TRBV7-3 with TRBJ1-1; 8 bases agree with TRBD1. The CDR3 contains 13 residues. CDR1 SGHTA and CDR2 FQGTGA come from the germline V gene. J was trimmed by 10 bases and V by 3 bases; bases with no gene match: 7. The CDR3 region has the DNA TGTGCCAGCAGCTTCCAGGGGGCAGAGCTAGCTTTCTTT. Protein product: CASSFQGAELAFF.

The chain combines TRBV7-2 with TRBJ1-2, with D possibly being TRBD1 (5 bases). The V gene's germline CDR1 is SGHTA and CDR2 FQGNSA. The CDR3 is 14 residues long. V gave up 0 bases and J gave up 2 bases, with 7 bases separating them. CDR3 region: CASSLATENYGYTF. For the CDR3, the DNA is TGTGCCAGCAGCTTAGCGACAGAGAACTATGGCTACACCTTC.

The rearrangement uses TRBV19 and TRBJ1-1, with 12 bases fitting TRBD1. Trimming cost V 5 bases and J 1 base; bases outside gene matches: 14. From germline, CDR1 is LNHDA and CDR2 SQIVND (reference sequence). The CDR3 contains 19 residues. CDR3 sequence: CASSSRDRGLGLRNTEAFF. The CDR3 coding sequence is TGTGCCAGTAGTTCCCGGGACAGGGGGCTGGGGCTCCGGAACACTGAAGCTTTCTTT. Full variable domain (rest looked up from reference TRBV19 and TRBJ1-1): DGGITQSPKYLFRKEGQNVTLSCEQNLNHDAMYWYRQDPGQGLRLIYYSQIVNDFQKGDIAEGYSVSREKKESFPLTVTSAQKNPTAFYLCASSSRDRGLGLRNTEAFFGQGTRLTVV.